These 8 T cell receptor beta chains came from one sample sequenced in a study of blood T cell repertoires in COVID-19. Measured with immunoSEQ multiplex PCR; TCRdb has only the in-frame clones, and not every one. Among approximately 150,000 clones, around 85% were seen once, and the ten largest hold approximately 8.1%. Source material: peripheral blood. All receptors come from an elderly woman with COVID-19, enrolled during active disease.

The CDR3 DNA sequence: TGTGCCAGCAGCTCCAGAGCGGGGTCGAGCTCCTACGAGCAGTACTTC. Protein sequence: CASSSRAGSSSYEQYF. This chain links TRBV7-3 with TRBJ2-7; 7 bases are shared with TRBD2. The CDR3 loop spans 16 amino acids. The germline CDR1 and CDR2 sequences are SGHTA and FQGTGA. V trimming: 4 bases; J trimming: 0 bases; junction bases outside the gene matches: 9.

This rearrangement joins TRBV5-1 to TRBJ2-7, with 8 positions matching TRBD2. Germline V CDR1 and CDR2: SGHRS, YFSETQ. V trimming: 3 bases; J trimming: 3 bases; junction bases outside the gene matches: 5. The CDR3 extends over 14 amino acids. The CDR3 DNA reads as TGCGCCAGCAGCTCCACGGGGGGGCACTACGAGCAGTACTTC. It translates to CASSSTGGHYEQYF.

The rearrangement links TRBV7-8 to TRBJ1-2; 9 bases line up with TRBD1. The germline V gene has CDR1 SGHVS and CDR2 FQNEAQ. Trimming removed 5 bases from V and 3 bases from J; junction bases left unmatched: 7. The CDR3 length is 15 residues. CDR3 sequence (DNA): TGTGCCAGCAGCCCCCGGGACAGGGTATACTATGGCTACACCTTC. Translated: CASSPRDRVYYGYTF.

The chain couples TRBV28 to TRBJ2-3, with D unclear. The length of the CDR3 is 15 residues. Trimming left V 4 bases short and J 0 bases short, with 11 bases between. Germline CDR1 is MDHEN and CDR2 is SYDVKM. CDR3 DNA: TGTGCCAGCAGTTCCCAGGATCTTAGCACAGATACGCAGTATTTT. Translating gives CASSSQDLSTDTQYF.

This clone was found once. The chain uses TRBV6-5 and TRBJ2-5; 12 nucleotides line up with TRBD2. J lost 2 bases, V lost 6 bases, and 4 bases had no gene match. Germline V gene sequence: CDR1 MNHEY, CDR2 SVGAGI. CDR3 length equals 15 residues. The CDR3 protein is CASRALAGGQETQYF. CDR3 sequence (DNA): TGTGCCAGCAGAGCTCTAGCGGGGGGGCAAGAGACCCAGTACTTC.

The rearrangement uses TRBV4-1 and TRBJ1-4; no definite D call. The CDR3 contains 13 residues. CDR1 MGHRA and CDR2 YSYEKL come from the germline V gene. The V and J ends lost 1 base and 7 bases respectively, with 7 bases between them. This chain's CDR3 is CASSQAPFEKLFF. DNA of the CDR3: TGCGCCAGCAGCCAAGCCCCATTTGAAAAACTGTTTTTT.

Only one count was recorded for this clone. The chain joins TRBV2 to TRBJ1-1, with no clear D. This CDR3 has 13 residues. Trimming took off 7 bases at V and 0 bases at J, with 9 bases between the two ends. Germline V lookup: CDR1 SNHLY, CDR2 FYNNEI. CDR3 sequence reads: CASTLQLNTEAFF. The CDR3 nucleotides are TGTGCCAGCACCCTACAGCTGAACACTGAAGCTTTCTTT.

CDR3 bases: TGTGCCAGCAGTTCGTTCAATCAGCCCCAGCATTTT. This codes for CASSSFNQPQHF. The chain links TRBV2 to TRBJ1-5; D remains unclear. In germline, CDR1 is SNHLY, CDR2 FYNNEI. The CDR3 is 12 residues long. V lost 5 bases, J lost 3 bases, and 5 bases lay in between.